This is a list of T cell receptor beta chains from one sample in a study of regulatory T cells in long-lasting Graves disease. Each CDR3 protein gets one entry after TCRdb re-called the multiplex PCR reads with MiXCR. In the table there are 400,000 to 500,000 distinct CDR3 sequences, about 15% of which are singletons. The same data also went into a second study, on T cells in Graves' hyperthyroidism and ophthalmopathy.

Specimen: peripheral blood mononuclear cells (PBMCs), collected at new diagnosis, from a patient treated with antithyroid drugs. These receptors were obtained from a woman in her twenties or thirties with Graves disease. Each CDR3 is given with its conserved first and last residue. The order of the fields is D gene, J gene, clone size, V gene, CDR3 DNA, CDR3 protein. D genes are given only for firm matches. Not every row has a clone size; where given, it reads once, few, many or a size class.

D: TRBD2; J: TRBJ2-1; size: many; V: TRBV18; DNA: TGTGCCAGCTCACCCGGACTAGCGGGAGAATCTGAGCAGTTCTTC; CDR3: CASSPGLAGESEQFF
D: TRBD2; J: TRBJ2-5; size: many; V: TRBV27; DNA: TGTGCCAGCAGCAATCACGACTGGGCAGCGGGAGGTCTGGAGACCCAGTACTTC; CDR3: CASSNHDWAAGGLETQYF
D: TRBD1; J: TRBJ2-7; size: .; V: TRBV20-1; DNA: TGCAGTGCTAGAGATGGGAAACAGGGGGGAGTGGGGGCCTACGAGCAGTACTTC; CDR3: CSARDGKQGGVGAYEQYF
D: .; J: TRBJ2-1; size: many; V: TRBV12-3/TRBV12-4; DNA: TGTGCCAGCAGTTCCACAGGGACCTACAATGAGCAGTTCTTC; CDR3: CASSSTGTYNEQFF
D: .; J: TRBJ2-2; size: .; V: TRBV6-9; DNA: TGTGCCAGCAGTTGGAAGATTACCGGGGAGCTGTTTTTT; CDR3: CASSWKITGELFF
D: TRBD1; J: TRBJ2-7; size: few; V: TRBV4-3; DNA: TGCGCCAGCAGCCAAGATCTTGGGACAGGGGATATAGTCAGCTCCTACGAGCAGTACTTC; CDR3: CASSQDLGTGDIVSSYEQYF
D: .; J: TRBJ2-7; size: .; V: TRBV4-1; DNA: TGCGCCAGCAGCTACCGACGAGGTAGCTCCTACGAGCAGTACTTC; CDR3: CASSYRRGSSYEQYF
D: TRBD2; J: TRBJ2-5; size: .; V: TRBV20-1; DNA: TGCAGTGCCCCCTGGGGAGGGCTAGGAGAGACCCAGTACTTC; CDR3: CSAPWGGLGETQYF
D: .; J: TRBJ1-5; size: few; V: TRBV28; DNA: TGTGCCAGCAGATGGAGGGGAGGTGGAGGCAATCAGCCCCAGCATTTT; CDR3: CASRWRGGGGNQPQHF
D: .; J: TRBJ2-1; size: many; V: TRBV7-8; DNA: TGTGCCAGCAGCTCAGACCGGGACACCAATGAGCAGTTCTTC; CDR3: CASSSDRDTNEQFF
D: TRBD1; J: TRBJ2-1; size: few; V: TRBV19; DNA: TGTGCCAGTCTCGAACAGGGGGCTTGGAACAATGAGCAGTTCTTC; CDR3: CASLEQGAWNNEQFF
D: TRBD2; J: TRBJ2-3; size: many; V: TRBV7-3; DNA: TGTGCCAGCAGCTCCATTAGCGGGTCTGACACAGATACGCAGTATTTT; CDR3: CASSSISGSDTDTQYF
D: TRBD2; J: TRBJ2-1; size: many; V: TRBV28; DNA: TGTGCCAGCAGTACAGCGGGGACGTACAATGAGCAGTTCTTC; CDR3: CASSTAGTYNEQFF
D: .; J: TRBJ2-3; size: .; V: TRBV9; DNA: TGTGCCAGCAGCGCCTCGGGCGGGTCTAGCACAGATACGCAGTATTTT; CDR3: CASSASGGSSTDTQYF
D: .; J: TRBJ2-2; size: many; V: TRBV25-1; DNA: TGTGCCAGCAGCCCGGGACATCTGAACACCGGGGAGCTGTTTTTT; CDR3: CASSPGHLNTGELFF
D: .; J: TRBJ2-7; size: many; V: TRBV10-3; DNA: TGTGCCATCAGTGACGGAGGTTTCATGTACGAGCAGTACTTC; CDR3: CAISDGGFMYEQYF
D: .; J: TRBJ1-5; size: many; V: TRBV6-2/TRBV6-3; DNA: TGTGCCAGCAGTTCCCGGGGGGGACAGCCCCAGCATTTT; CDR3: CASSSRGGQPQHF
D: .; J: TRBJ2-5; size: many; V: TRBV28; DNA: TGTGCCAGCAGTTTAGTCGGGACTCTACAAGAGACCCAGTACTTC; CDR3: CASSLVGTLQETQYF
D: TRBD2; J: TRBJ2-1; size: few; V: TRBV13; DNA: TGTGCCAGCAGCTCTAGCGGGAGCTTGAATAATGAGCAGTTCTTC; CDR3: CASSSSGSLNNEQFF
D: .; J: TRBJ2-7; size: many; V: TRBV24-1; DNA: TGTGCCACCAGAGGCAATTCCTACGAGCAGTACTTC; CDR3: CATRGNSYEQYF
D: .; J: TRBJ2-1; size: many; V: TRBV10-3; DNA: TGTGCCATCACGCCCACTGAAACCGCGTCCTACAATGAGCAGTTCTTC; CDR3: CAITPTETASYNEQFF
D: .; J: TRBJ2-1; size: .; V: TRBV28; DNA: TGTGCCAGCAGTTTAGGGGGCCATAGAGTCGATGAGCAGTTCTTC; CDR3: CASSLGGHRVDEQFF
D: .; J: TRBJ1-2; size: many; V: TRBV28; DNA: TGTGCCAGCAGTTTAATCGAGCTGAACTCGATGGGCTACACCTTC; CDR3: CASSLIELNSMGYTF
D: .; J: TRBJ1-1; size: many; V: TRBV28; DNA: TGTGCCAGCAGTTTTGGCCTTGAGGCTGAAGCTTTCTTT; CDR3: CASSFGLEAEAFF
D: .; J: TRBJ2-7; size: .; V: TRBV27; DNA: TGTGCCAGCAGTATGGCAGGGACGTCCTACGAGCAGTACTTC; CDR3: CASSMAGTSYEQYF
D: .; J: TRBJ2-1; size: once; V: TRBV2; DNA: TGTGCCAGCAAACGGTTAGCGAGGGCCTCCTACAATGAGCAGTTCTTC; CDR3: CASKRLARASYNEQFF
D: TRBD1; J: TRBJ2-3; size: many; V: TRBV20-1; DNA: TGCAGTGCTGAAGGGACAGGGGCTTCAGATACGCAGTATTTT; CDR3: CSAEGTGASDTQYF
D: TRBD1; J: TRBJ1-1; size: few; V: TRBV19; DNA: TGTGCCACCTCCGGGACAGGGGGCACTGAAGCTTTCTTT; CDR3: CATSGTGGTEAFF
D: TRBD1; J: TRBJ1-2; size: .; V: TRBV5-1; DNA: TGCGCCAGCAGCATGCGGACAGGATACGGCTACACCTTC; CDR3: CASSMRTGYGYTF
D: .; J: TRBJ2-3; size: many; V: TRBV3-1; DNA: TGTGCCAGCAGTCGGACAGCTAGCACAGATACGCAGTATTTT; CDR3: CASSRTASTDTQYF
D: .; J: TRBJ2-7; size: many; V: TRBV6-2/TRBV6-3; DNA: TGTGCCAGCAGTTACGTAGGGGCCGTCTGGAACTACGAGCAGTACTTC; CDR3: CASSYVGAVWNYEQYF
D: .; J: TRBJ2-7; size: .; V: TRBV28; DNA: TGTGCCAGCACTCCCGGCAGCAGCTCCTACGAGCAGTACTTC; CDR3: CASTPGSSSYEQYF
D: .; J: TRBJ2-1; size: many; V: TRBV7-2; DNA: TGTGCCAGCAGCTTGGGGACTCGATCCTACAATGAGCAGTTCTTC; CDR3: CASSLGTRSYNEQFF
D: .; J: TRBJ2-3; size: many; V: TRBV20-1; DNA: TGCAGTGCCCAGTCCCGGGCAGGGCGGACAGATACGCAGTATTTT; CDR3: CSAQSRAGRTDTQYF
D: .; J: TRBJ1-5; size: many; V: TRBV11-2; DNA: TGTGCCAGCAGCTTAGAGTCAGCCGGGCAGCCCCAGCATTTT; CDR3: CASSLESAGQPQHF
D: TRBD1; J: TRBJ2-7; size: many; V: TRBV27; DNA: TGTGCCAGCAGGATGACAGGGGGTTTCACCTACGAGCAGTACTTC; CDR3: CASRMTGGFTYEQYF
D: .; J: TRBJ1-1; size: .; V: TRBV6-5; DNA: TGTGCCAGCAGTTACTCGAGAACGAGTGGCACTGAAGCTTTCTTT; CDR3: CASSYSRTSGTEAFF
D: .; J: TRBJ2-2; size: many; V: TRBV11-2; DNA: TGTGCCAGCAGCTTATTTCCTAGTCTCGGCTCGAACACCGGGGAGCTGTTTTTT; CDR3: CASSLFPSLGSNTGELFF
D: .; J: TRBJ1-1; size: few; V: TRBV20-1; DNA: TGCAGTGCTACGTCCTGGACCGGGTCAATCGAAGCTTTCTTT; CDR3: CSATSWTGSIEAFF
D: .; J: TRBJ2-7; size: many; V: TRBV11-2; DNA: TGTGCCAGCAGCTTACATCGCTACGAGCAGTACTTC; CDR3: CASSLHRYEQYF
D: .; J: TRBJ2-2; size: many; V: TRBV2; DNA: TGTGCCAGCAGTGACTGGACCGGGGAGCTGTTTTTT; CDR3: CASSDWTGELFF
D: .; J: TRBJ1-1; size: many; V: TRBV19; DNA: TGTGCCAGTAGGGATAGACGGAGGGATTTTGCTTTGAACACTGAAGCTTTCTTT; CDR3: CASRDRRRDFALNTEAFF
D: .; J: TRBJ1-4; size: .; V: TRBV7-9; DNA: TGTGCCAGCAGACCATCACCGGGGAATGAAAAACTGTTTTTT; CDR3: CASRPSPGNEKLFF